This T cell receptor beta chain was profiled in a study of blood T cells in healthy people across ages. About the study: Every two T cells gave about one barcoded beta molecule via template switching. General observations from the study: Any conclusive comparison of naive versus antigen-experienced cells was prevented by using unsorted PBMCs.

PCR was performed a second time for roughly 7 to 12 cycles using a sample-barcoded 5' primer and a J-beta primer mix. TCRdb independently ran MiXCR on the 5' RACE reads; one entry per CDR3 protein. The sample gives approximately 800,000 distinct CDR3 sequences, about 37% of which show up once; 10% to 15% is in the top ten. This clonotype was counted many times. Its specificity is not known. There are 15 residues in the CDR3. The V gene's germline CDR1 is MNHNY and CDR2 SVGAGI (reference sequence). V was pared by 4 bases and J by 2 bases, with 5 bases of the junction left unmatched. Donors ranged from roughly 6 to 95 years old and were healthy Caucasians in Russia. Researchers collected ten milliliters of peripheral blood from every single donor.

The V and J genes are TRBV6-6 and TRBJ2-5; 9 bases map to TRBD2. The specimen sequenced was blood. The clonotype was recovered from a man in his late teens or twenties in good health. The CDR3 protein is CASSSGLAGQETQYF. The CDR3 nucleotides are TGTGCCAGCAGTTCCGGTCTAGCGGGACAAGAGACCCAGTACTTC.